The entry below gives a single T cell receptor (beta chain) sequence along with its context. Its antigen is unknown. Sequenced by immunoSEQ multiplex PCR; TCRdb stores in-frame clones only, minus some. The data hold about 91,000 clones, with around nine tenths observed a single time. Per the germline V gene, CDR1 is SGHVS and CDR2 is FNYEAQ. V lost 4 bases and J 1 base, leaving 16 bases between the germline ends. This CDR3 contains 16 residues. The sample originates from a study of OX40 agonist ivuxolimab in advanced cancers. Study summary: A male proportion of about 84% was recorded, with mean age roughly 60 years and range about 23 to 90. Study-wide results and caveats: Antigen specificity of clonally expanded peripheral T cells was not established.

The V and J genes are TRBV7-6 and TRBJ2-5; D unresolved. The source was CD4+ or CD8+ T cells sorted from blood, collected in a trial of the OX40 agonist ivuxolimab. This clonotype was sampled from an adult with an advanced solid tumor such as melanoma, head and neck, liver or kidney cancer. CDR3: CASSSDRADGQETQYF. CDR3 coding DNA: TGTGCCAGCAGCTCCGACCGAGCAGACGGCCAAGAGACCCAGTACTTC.